This T cell receptor (beta chain) appears in the sequencing data of a study of long-term antiretroviral therapy in people with HIV. Researchers report immunoSEQ v3.0 was run at survey level. Target depth was roughly 40,000-55,000 T-cell genomes per sample. The method was immunoSEQ multiplex PCR; TCRdb's version includes in-frame clones alone and lacks a portion of them. Of around 19,000 clones in the sample, approximately 85% were seen once. Germline V gives CDR1 SEHNR, CDR2 FQNEAQ (reference sequence). Trimming removed 4 bases from V and 4 bases from J, with 14 bases in between. The CDR3 loop spans 14 amino acids. The table lists this clone with a count of one. Its antigen is currently unknown. The study's findings and limits: Once patients were on ART, diversity went higher but still fell short of transplant donor controls. Among HIV repertoires, CDR3 length ranges were narrower than those of controls. Pre-ART expanded clones dominated the repertoire at every time point.

The chain couples TRBV7-9 to TRBJ2-7, with unresolved D. The TCR comes from a young man with HIV. Sequencing used unsorted PBMCs, obtained at the start of antiretroviral therapy. The CDR3 DNA reads TGTGCCAGCAGCTCTAAGGACCTGGTTTACGAGCAGTACTTC. Encoded protein: CASSSKDLVYEQYF.